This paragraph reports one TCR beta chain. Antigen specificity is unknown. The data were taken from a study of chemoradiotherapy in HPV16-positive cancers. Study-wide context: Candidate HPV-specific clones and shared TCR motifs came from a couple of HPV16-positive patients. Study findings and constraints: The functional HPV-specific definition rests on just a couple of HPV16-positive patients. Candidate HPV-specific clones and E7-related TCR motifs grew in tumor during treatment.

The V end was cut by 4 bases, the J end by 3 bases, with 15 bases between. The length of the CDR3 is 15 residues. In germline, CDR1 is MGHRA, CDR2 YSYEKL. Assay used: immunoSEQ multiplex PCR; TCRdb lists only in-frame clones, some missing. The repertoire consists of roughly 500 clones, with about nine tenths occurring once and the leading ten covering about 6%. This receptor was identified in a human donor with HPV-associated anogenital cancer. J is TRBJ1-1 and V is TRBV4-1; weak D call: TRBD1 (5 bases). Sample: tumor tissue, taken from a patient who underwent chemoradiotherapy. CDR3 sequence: CASSPAGGKDTEAFF. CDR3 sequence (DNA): TGCGCCAGCAGCCCTGCGGGGGGGAAGGACACTGAAGCTTTCTTT.